This record covers a single T cell receptor beta chain. Blood draws occurred at baseline, cycle 4 day 1, and cycle 7 day 1. The entry originates in a study of OX40 agonist ivuxolimab in advanced cancers. Profiled with immunoSEQ multiplex PCR; TCRdb holds only in-frame clones, not every one. The repertoire holds approximately 59,000 clones, with approximately 87% as singletons. The origin of this receptor is an adult with an advanced solid tumor such as melanoma, head and neck, liver or kidney cancer. The sample here was CD4+ or CD8+ T cells sorted from blood, taken in a trial of the OX40 agonist ivuxolimab.

CDR3 amino acids: CASSSPSPGTANSPLHF. The CDR3 nucleotides are TGTGCCAGTAGTTCCCCCAGCCCCGGGACAGCAAATTCACCCCTCCACTTT. This chain joins TRBV19 and TRBJ1-6, with 7 bases identical to TRBD1. The CDR3 spans 17 residues. CDR1 LNHDA and CDR2 SQIVND come from the germline V gene (reference sequence). The V segment lost 5 bases and the J segment 7 bases; nucleotides outside the gene matches: 14. The full variable domain, with the rest looked up from reference TRBV19 and TRBJ1-6, is DGGITQSPKYLFRKEGQNVTLSCEQNLNHDAMYWYRQDPGQGLRLIYYSQIVNDFQKGDIAEGYSVSREKKESFPLTVTSAQKNPTAFYLCASSSPSPGTANSPLHFGNGTRLTVT.